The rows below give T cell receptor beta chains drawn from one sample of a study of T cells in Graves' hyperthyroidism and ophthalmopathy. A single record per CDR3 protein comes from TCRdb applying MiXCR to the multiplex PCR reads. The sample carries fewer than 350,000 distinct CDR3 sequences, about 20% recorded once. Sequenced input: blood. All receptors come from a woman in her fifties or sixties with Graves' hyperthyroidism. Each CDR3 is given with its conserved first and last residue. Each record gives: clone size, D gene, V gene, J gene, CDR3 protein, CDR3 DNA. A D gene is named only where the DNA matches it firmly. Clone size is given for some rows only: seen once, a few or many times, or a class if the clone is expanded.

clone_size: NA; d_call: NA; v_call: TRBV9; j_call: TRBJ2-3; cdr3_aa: CASSVEPPGIDTQYF; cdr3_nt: TGTGCCAGCAGCGTAGAGCCCCCAGGGATAGATACGCAGTATTTT
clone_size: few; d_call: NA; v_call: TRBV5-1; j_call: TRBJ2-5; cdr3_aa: CASSLGTGQGQRETQYF; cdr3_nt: TGCGCCAGCAGCTTGGGAACAGGGCAGGGGCAGAGGGAGACCCAGTACTTC
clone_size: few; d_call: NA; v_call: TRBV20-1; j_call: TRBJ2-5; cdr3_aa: CSASKSGTQETQYF; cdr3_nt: TGCAGTGCTAGCAAGTCCGGGACACAAGAGACCCAGTACTTC
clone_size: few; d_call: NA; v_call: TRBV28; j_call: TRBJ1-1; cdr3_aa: CVAGLNTEAFF; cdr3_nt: TGTGTCGCGGGATTGAACACTGAAGCTTTCTTT
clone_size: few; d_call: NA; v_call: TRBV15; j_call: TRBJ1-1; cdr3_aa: CATSRDLSGSTEAFF; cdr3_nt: TGTGCCACCAGCAGAGACTTATCAGGGAGCACTGAAGCTTTCTTT
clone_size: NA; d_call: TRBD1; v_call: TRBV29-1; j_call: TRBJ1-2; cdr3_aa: CSVGSTGFDGYTF; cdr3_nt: TGCAGCGTTGGCTCGACAGGGTTCGATGGCTACACCTTC
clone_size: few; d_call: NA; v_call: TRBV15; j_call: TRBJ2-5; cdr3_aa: CATSRDLAGAQGETQYF; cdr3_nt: TGTGCCACCAGCAGAGATCTGGCGGGGGCCCAAGGGGAGACCCAGTACTTC
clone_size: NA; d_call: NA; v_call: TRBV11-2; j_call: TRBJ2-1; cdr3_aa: CASSVAAVIPYNEQFF; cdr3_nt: TGTGCCAGCAGCGTAGCCGCAGTAATACCGTACAATGAGCAGTTCTTC
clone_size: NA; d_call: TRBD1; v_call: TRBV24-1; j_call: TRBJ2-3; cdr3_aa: CATSDPGPRSPGTGTDAQYF; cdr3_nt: TGTGCCACCAGTGATCCGGGCCCCCGAAGCCCCGGGACAGGGACAGATGCGCAGTATTTT
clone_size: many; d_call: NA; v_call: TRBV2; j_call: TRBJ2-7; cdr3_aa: CASRDPTRSYEQYF; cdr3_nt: TGTGCCAGCAGGGACCCAACGAGATCCTACGAGCAGTACTTC
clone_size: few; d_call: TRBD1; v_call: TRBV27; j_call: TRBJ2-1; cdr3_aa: CASSVGTGIYNEQFF; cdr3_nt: TGTGCCAGCAGTGTCGGGACAGGGATTTACAATGAGCAGTTCTTC
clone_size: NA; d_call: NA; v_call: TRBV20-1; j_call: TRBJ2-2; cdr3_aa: CSALLGAGTGELFF; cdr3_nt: TGCAGTGCTCTTTTGGGGGCCGGAACCGGGGAGCTGTTTTTT
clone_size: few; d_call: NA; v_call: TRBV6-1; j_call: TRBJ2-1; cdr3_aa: CASSWGGGEQFF; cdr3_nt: TGTGCCAGCAGTTGGGGAGGGGGTGAGCAGTTCTTC
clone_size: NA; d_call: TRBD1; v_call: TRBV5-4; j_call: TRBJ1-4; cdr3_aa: CASSNPDRDEKLFF; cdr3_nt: TGTGCCAGCAGCAACCCGGACAGGGATGAAAAACTGTTTTTT
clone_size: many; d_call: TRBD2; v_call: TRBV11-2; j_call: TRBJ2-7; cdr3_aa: CASGREAYEQYF; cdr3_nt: TGTGCCAGCGGGCGGGAGGCCTACGAGCAGTACTTC
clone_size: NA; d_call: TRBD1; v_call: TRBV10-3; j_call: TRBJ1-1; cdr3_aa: CATNRGWGAMNTEAFF; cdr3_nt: TGTGCCACAAACAGGGGATGGGGGGCCATGAACACTGAAGCTTTCTTT
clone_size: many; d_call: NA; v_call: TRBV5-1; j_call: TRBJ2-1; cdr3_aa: CASSFSAGDSYNEQFF; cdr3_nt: TGCGCCAGCAGCTTTTCGGCAGGGGATAGTTACAATGAGCAGTTCTTC
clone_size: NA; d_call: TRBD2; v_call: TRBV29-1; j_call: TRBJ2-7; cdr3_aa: CSVDAGGDEQYF; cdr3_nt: TGCAGCGTCGACGCCGGGGGGGACGAGCAGTACTTC